The 19 T cell receptor beta chains given below trace back to one sample, sequenced in a study of T cell responses to AZD1222 COVID-19 vaccine. The method was immunoSEQ multiplex PCR; TCRdb's version includes in-frame clones alone and lacks a portion of them. This sample carries about 130,000 clones, more than 75% of them seen once, and the ten largest clones take roughly 10%. The starting material was peripheral blood, obtained on day 0 of AZD1222 vaccination. These receptors came from an adult in good health.

The chain employs TRBV7-9 and TRBJ1-1, with D possibly matching TRBD1 (6 bases). The CDR3 is made up of 15 amino acids. Trimming pared 3 bases from V and 3 bases from J, leaving 14 bases between. Germline V gene data show CDR1 as SEHNR and CDR2 as FQNEAQ (reference sequence). The CDR3 sequence: CASSFGGPSDTEAFF. The CDR3 nucleotides are TGTGCCAGCAGCTTTGGGGGGCCCTCGGACACTGAAGCTTTCTTT.

The V gene is TRBV27, the J gene TRBJ1-4; no clear D. There are 16 residues in the CDR3. V was cut by 6 bases and J by 2 bases, with 16 bases left in between. Germline V gene lookup returns CDR1 MNHEY and CDR2 SMNVEV (reference sequence). The CDR3 is CASSSHGRLTNEKLFF. The CDR3 region has the DNA TGTGCCAGCAGCTCCCACGGACGACTTACTAATGAAAAACTGTTTTTT. Complete variable domain (other parts from reference TRBV27 and TRBJ1-4): EAQVTQNPRYLITVTGKKLTVTCSQNMNHEYMSWYRQDPGLGLRQIYYSMNVEVTDKGDVPEGYKVSRKEKRNFPLILESPSPNQTSLYFCASSSHGRLTNEKLFFGSGTQLSVL.

The gene calls are TRBV19 and TRBJ1-2; TRBD1 might be the D (5 bases). This CDR3 is built from 16 residues. Per the germline V gene, CDR1 is LNHDA and CDR2 is SQIVND (reference sequence). Trimming stripped 7 bases from V and 8 bases from J, with 26 bases between. The CDR3: CASTSEIFRGAGGYTF. CDR3 nucleotide sequence: TGTGCCAGTACCTCGGAGATCTTTAGGGGCGCGGGAGGCTACACCTTC.

The chain's CDR3 is CATRGGVNNEQFF. The CDR3 nucleotides are TGTGCCACCCGAGGGGGAGTCAACAATGAGCAGTTCTTC. The chain joins TRBV27 to TRBJ2-1, with D tentatively TRBD1 (6 bases). This CDR3 is 13 amino acids long. Germline CDR1 is MNHEY and CDR2 is SMNVEV (reference sequence). V was pared by 10 bases and J by 5 bases, with 15 bases between.

Only one count was recorded for this clone. The CDR3 reads CAISESPPGTEAFF. CDR3 sequence (DNA): TGTGCCATCAGTGAGTCCCCCCCGGGCACTGAAGCTTTCTTT. The chain carries TRBV10-3 and TRBJ1-1, with D unclear. From germline, CDR1 is ENHRY and CDR2 SYGVKD. This CDR3 comprises 14 residues. Trimming removed 0 bases from V and 4 bases from J, with 9 bases in between.

The V gene is TRBV19, the J gene TRBJ2-5; the match to TRBD1 covers 9 bases. The length of the CDR3 is 16 residues. V was clipped by 5 bases and J by 1 base; unmatched bases: 8. The V gene's germline CDR1 is LNHDA and CDR2 SQIVND (reference sequence). This CDR3 reads CASSDLGTGSQETQYF. CDR3 in DNA: TGTGCCAGTAGTGACCTGGGGACAGGGTCCCAAGAGACCCAGTACTTC.

The count of this clone is one. V is TRBV2 and J is TRBJ2-2; unclear D gene. This CDR3 region has 14 residues. The V gene's germline CDR1 is SNHLY and CDR2 FYNNEI. The V end was cut by 6 bases, the J end by 3 bases, with 11 bases between. The CDR3 sequence is CASRLDGYTGELFF. As DNA, the CDR3 is TGTGCCAGCAGACTTGACGGATACACCGGGGAGCTGTTTTTT. Full variable domain (outside the CDR3, taken from reference TRBV2 and TRBJ2-2): EPEVTQTPSHQVTQMGQEVILRCVPISNHLYFYWYRQILGQKVEFLVSFYNNEISEKSEIFDDQFSVERPDGSNFTLKIRSTKLEDSAMYFCASRLDGYTGELFFGEGSRLTVL.

This chain's CDR3 is CASSIPGVSQPQHF. The CDR3 region has the DNA TGTGCCAGTAGTATTCCAGGGGTGAGTCAGCCCCAGCATTTT. V and J are TRBV19 and TRBJ1-5; D is perhaps TRBD1 (6 bases). The V end was cut by 3 bases, the J end by 6 bases, with 12 bases between. Per germline, CDR1 LNHDA and CDR2 SQIVND (reference sequence). The CDR3 covers 14 residues.

This chain links TRBV30 with TRBJ1-2, with TRBD1 matching over 12 bases. The germline gives CDR1 GTSNPN, CDR2 SVGIG (reference sequence). The CDR3 covers 17 residues. J lost 4 bases, V lost 0 bases, and 9 bases had no gene match. CDR3 nucleotides: TGTGCCTGGAGTGTACAGGGACAGGGGGCTTTGATCTATGGCTACACCTTC. This codes for CAWSVQGQGALIYGYTF.

The chain uses TRBV13 and TRBJ2-2; D is uncertain. CDR3 length: 12 amino acids. The germline V gene has CDR1 PRHDT and CDR2 FYEKMQ (reference sequence). Trimming stripped 6 bases from V and 7 bases from J, with 9 bases between. Here the CDR3 reads CASRGYGGELFF. The CDR3 region has the DNA TGTGCCAGCAGGGGATACGGCGGGGAGCTGTTTTTT.

This clone was recorded at least ten times. The chain couples TRBV29-1 to TRBJ2-7; 7 bases are shared with TRBD1. J gave up 3 bases and V 6 bases, and 11 bases lay outside the gene matches. Germline loops: CDR1 SQVTM, CDR2 ANQGSEA. This CDR3 comprises 14 residues. The CDR3 reads CSVVTGTDIYEQYF. Written as DNA, the CDR3 is TGCAGCGTCGTAACCGGGACAGACATCTACGAGCAGTACTTC.

This chain links TRBV6-1 with TRBJ2-5; possibly TRBD2 for D (5 bases). CDR1 is MNHNS, CDR2 SASEGT, per germline. CDR3 length equals 14 residues. With 5 bases removed from V and 5 bases from J, the gap between germline ends came to 15 bases. CDR3 DNA: TGTGCCAGCAGTTCCCAAACTAGAGCGGAGACCCAGTACTTC. Protein sequence: CASSSQTRAETQYF.

In DNA form, the CDR3 reads TGTGCCCGCGGGCGGCCGAACACCGGGGAGCTGTTTTTT. Protein: CARGRPNTGELFF. The chain joins TRBV19 to TRBJ2-2; perhaps TRBD2 as D (5 bases). The CDR3 is 13 residues long. The germline V and J ends were trimmed by 11 bases and 0 bases, with 10 bases remaining between them. CDR1 and CDR2 from the germline V gene are LNHDA and SQIVND (reference sequence).

V is TRBV5-1 and J is TRBJ2-2; D gene uncertain. With 3 bases removed from V and 7 bases from J, the gap between germline ends came to 7 bases. CDR3 size: 12 residues. CDR1 is SGHRS and CDR2 is YFSETQ in the germline V gene. CDR3 nucleotide sequence: TGCGCCAGCAGCTCCGATGGCGGGGAGCTGTTTTTT. Its translation: CASSSDGGELFF.

The chain joins TRBV5-1 to TRBJ1-2, with 9 bases aligning to TRBD1. The CDR3 is 15 amino acids. The V gene end was trimmed by 1 base and the J gene end by 3 bases; junction bases not matched to a gene: 4. Germline V CDR1 and CDR2: SGHRS, YFSETQ. CDR3 coding DNA: TGCGCCAGCAGCTTGCGGGACAGGGATCACTATGGCTACACCTTC. Its translation: CASSLRDRDHYGYTF.

This chain joins TRBV6-5 and TRBJ2-1; TRBD2 matches 9 bases. V was pared by 0 bases and J by 7 bases, with 7 bases of the junction left unmatched. CDR1 is MNHEY and CDR2 is SVGAGI in the germline V gene. The CDR3 consists of 16 residues. CDR3 sequence (DNA): TGTGCCAGCAGTTACTCTAGCGGGAGATGGGGAAATGAGCAGTTCTTC. Translating gives CASSYSSGRWGNEQFF.

The chain links TRBV7-6 to TRBJ2-7, with D possibly matching TRBD2 (6 bases). V was clipped by 1 base and J by 2 bases, with 12 bases between them. CDR1 SGHVS and CDR2 FNYEAQ come from the germline V gene. This CDR3 has 15 amino acids. The CDR3 here is CASSLGDFSTYEQYF. The CDR3 DNA follows: TGTGCCAGCAGCTTAGGGGACTTCTCGACCTACGAGCAGTACTTC.

This chain connects TRBV5-1 to TRBJ1-2; D is undetermined. The germline V gene has CDR1 SGHRS and CDR2 YFSETQ. Trimming shortened V by 7 bases and J by 1 base, and 17 bases separated the two germline ends. The CDR3 is 15 amino acids. Here the CDR3 reads CASGLGGLGNYGYTF. In DNA, the CDR3 is TGCGCCAGCGGCCTTGGAGGGTTAGGTAACTATGGCTACACCTTC.

The rearrangement joins TRBV12-3 or TRBV12-4 to TRBJ2-1; tentative D call: TRBD2 (6 bases). The CDR3 sequence is 13 residues long. V was cut by 7 bases and J by 9 bases, with 16 bases left in between. CDR3 in DNA: TGTGCCAGCACCTCCCGGCGGCGGGGTGAGCAGTTCTTC. As protein: CASTSRRRGEQFF.